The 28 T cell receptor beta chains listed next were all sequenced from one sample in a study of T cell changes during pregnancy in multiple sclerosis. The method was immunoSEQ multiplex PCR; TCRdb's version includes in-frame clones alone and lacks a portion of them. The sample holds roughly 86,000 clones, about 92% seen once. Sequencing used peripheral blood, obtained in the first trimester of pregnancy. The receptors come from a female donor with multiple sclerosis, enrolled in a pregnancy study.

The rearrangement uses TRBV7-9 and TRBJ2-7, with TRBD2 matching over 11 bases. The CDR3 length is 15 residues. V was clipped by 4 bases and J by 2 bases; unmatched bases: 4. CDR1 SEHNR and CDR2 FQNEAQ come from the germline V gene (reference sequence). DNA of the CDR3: TGTGCCAGCAGCTCAATTAGCGGGAGGGCCTACGAGCAGTACTTC. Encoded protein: CASSSISGRAYEQYF. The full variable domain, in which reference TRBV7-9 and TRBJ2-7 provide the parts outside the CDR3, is DTGVSQNPRHKITKRGQNVTFRCDPISEHNRLYWYRQTLGQGPEFLTYFQNEAQLEKSRLLSDRFSAERPKGSFSTLEIQRTEQGDSAMYLCASSSISGRAYEQYFGPGTRLTVT.

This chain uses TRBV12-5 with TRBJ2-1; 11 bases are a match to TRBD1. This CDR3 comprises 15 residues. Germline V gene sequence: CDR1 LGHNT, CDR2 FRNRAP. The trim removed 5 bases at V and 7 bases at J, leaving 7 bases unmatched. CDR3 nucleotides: TGTGCTAGTGGTACGGGGACAGGGGGAAGTAATGAGCAGTTCTTC. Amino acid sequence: CASGTGTGGSNEQFF.

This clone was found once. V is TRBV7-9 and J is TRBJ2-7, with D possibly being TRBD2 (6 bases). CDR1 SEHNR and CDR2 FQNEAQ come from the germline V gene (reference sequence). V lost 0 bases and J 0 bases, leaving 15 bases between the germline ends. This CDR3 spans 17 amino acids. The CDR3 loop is CASSLAHVEGSSYEQYF. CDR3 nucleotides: TGTGCCAGCAGCTTAGCGCATGTGGAGGGTTCCTCCTACGAGCAGTACTTC.

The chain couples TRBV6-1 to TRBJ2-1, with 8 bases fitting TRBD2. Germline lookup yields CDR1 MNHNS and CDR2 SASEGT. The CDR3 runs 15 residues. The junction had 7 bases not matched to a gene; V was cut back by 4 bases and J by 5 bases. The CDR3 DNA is TGTGCCAGCAGTGGTCAAGCGGGAGTGAACAATGAGCAGTTCTTC. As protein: CASSGQAGVNNEQFF.

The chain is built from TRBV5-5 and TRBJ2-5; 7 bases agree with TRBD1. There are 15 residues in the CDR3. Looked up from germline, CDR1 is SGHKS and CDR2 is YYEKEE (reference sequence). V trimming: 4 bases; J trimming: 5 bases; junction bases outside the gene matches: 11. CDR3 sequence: CASSMATGEWETQYF. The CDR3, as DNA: TGTGCCAGCAGCATGGCTACAGGGGAGTGGGAGACCCAGTACTTC. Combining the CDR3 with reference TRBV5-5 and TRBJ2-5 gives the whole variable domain DAGVTQSPTHLIKTRGQQVTLRCSPISGHKSVSWYQQVLGQGPQFIFQYYEKEERGRGNFPDRFSARQFPNYSSELNVNALLLGDSALYLCASSMATGEWETQYFGPGTRLLVL.

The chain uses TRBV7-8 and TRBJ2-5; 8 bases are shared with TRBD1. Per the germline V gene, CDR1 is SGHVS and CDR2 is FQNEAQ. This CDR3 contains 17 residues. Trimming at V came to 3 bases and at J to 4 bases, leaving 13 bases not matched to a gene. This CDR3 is CASSLFQGAVPGETQYF. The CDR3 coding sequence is TGTGCCAGCAGCTTGTTTCAGGGGGCTGTACCGGGAGAGACCCAGTACTTC. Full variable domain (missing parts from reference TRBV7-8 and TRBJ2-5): GAGVSQSPRYKVAKRGQDVALRCDPISGHVSLFWYQQALGQGPEFLTYFQNEAQLDKSGLPSDRFFAERPEGSVSTLKIQRTQQEDSAVYLCASSLFQGAVPGETQYFGPGTRLLVL.

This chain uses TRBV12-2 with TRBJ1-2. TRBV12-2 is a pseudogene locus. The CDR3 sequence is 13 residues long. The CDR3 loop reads CASRPDWVSGYTF. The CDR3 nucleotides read TGTGCAAGTCGCCCAGACTGGGTGAGCGGCTACACCTTC.

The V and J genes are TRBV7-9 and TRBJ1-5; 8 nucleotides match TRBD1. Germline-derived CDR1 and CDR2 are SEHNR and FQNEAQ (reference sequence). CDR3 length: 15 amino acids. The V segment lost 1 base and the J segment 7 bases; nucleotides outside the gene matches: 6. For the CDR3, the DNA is TGTGCCAGCAGCTTAGGGGGACAGGCGAGACAGCCCCAGCATTTT. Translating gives CASSLGGQARQPQHF.

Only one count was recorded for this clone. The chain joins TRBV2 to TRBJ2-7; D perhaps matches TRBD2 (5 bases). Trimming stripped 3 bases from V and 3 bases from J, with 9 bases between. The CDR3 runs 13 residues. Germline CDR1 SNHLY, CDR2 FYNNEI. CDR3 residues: CASSEGAYYEQYF. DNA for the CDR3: TGTGCCAGCAGTGAGGGAGCTTACTACGAGCAGTACTTC.

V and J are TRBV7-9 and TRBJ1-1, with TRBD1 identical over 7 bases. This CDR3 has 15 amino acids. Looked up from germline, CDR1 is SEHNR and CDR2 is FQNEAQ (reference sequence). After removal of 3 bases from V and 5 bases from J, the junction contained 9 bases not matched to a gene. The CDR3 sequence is CASSFGTAGGTEAFF. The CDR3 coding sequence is TGTGCCAGCAGCTTTGGGACAGCTGGGGGGACTGAAGCTTTCTTT. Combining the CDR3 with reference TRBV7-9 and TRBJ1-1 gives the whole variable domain DTGVSQNPRHKITKRGQNVTFRCDPISEHNRLYWYRQTLGQGPEFLTYFQNEAQLEKSRLLSDRFSAERPKGSFSTLEIQRTEQGDSAMYLCASSFGTAGGTEAFFGQGTRLTVV.

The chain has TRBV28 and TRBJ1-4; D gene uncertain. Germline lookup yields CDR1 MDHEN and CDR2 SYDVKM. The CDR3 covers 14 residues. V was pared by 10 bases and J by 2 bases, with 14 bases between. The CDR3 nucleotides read TGTGCCACTTCCAATGGGCGTACTAATGAAAAACTGTTTTTT. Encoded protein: CATSNGRTNEKLFF. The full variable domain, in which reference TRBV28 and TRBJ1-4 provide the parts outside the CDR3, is DVKVTQSSRYLVKRTGEKVFLECVQDMDHENMFWYRQDPGLGLRLIYFSYDVKMKEKGDIPEGYSVSREKKERFSLILESASTNQTSMYLCATSNGRTNEKLFFGSGTQLSVL.

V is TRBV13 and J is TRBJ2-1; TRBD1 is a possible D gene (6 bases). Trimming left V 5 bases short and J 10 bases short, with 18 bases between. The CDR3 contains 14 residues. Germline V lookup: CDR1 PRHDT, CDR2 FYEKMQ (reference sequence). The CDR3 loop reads CASSHSGTSTEQFF. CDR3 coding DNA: TGTGCCAGCAGCCACTCCGGGACATCTACGGAGCAGTTCTTC.

Here the CDR3 DNA reads TGTGCCAGTAGTGAAACAGGGAGACGGCCCGGGGAGCTGTTTTTT. Amino acids: CASSETGRRPGELFF. The V and J genes are TRBV19 and TRBJ2-2, with D maybe TRBD1 (6 bases). CDR1 and CDR2 (germline): LNHDA, SQIVND (reference sequence). V lost 5 bases and J 6 bases, leaving 16 bases between the germline ends. This CDR3 has 15 residues. Using reference TRBV19 and TRBJ2-2 for the parts outside the CDR3, the full variable domain is DGGITQSPKYLFRKEGQNVTLSCEQNLNHDAMYWYRQDPGQGLRLIYYSQIVNDFQKGDIAEGYSVSREKKESFPLTVTSAQKNPTAFYLCASSETGRRPGELFFGEGSRLTVL.

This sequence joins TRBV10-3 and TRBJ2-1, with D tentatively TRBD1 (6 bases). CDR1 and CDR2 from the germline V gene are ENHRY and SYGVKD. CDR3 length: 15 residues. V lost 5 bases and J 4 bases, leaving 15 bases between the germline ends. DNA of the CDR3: TGTGCCATCAGTACTACAGGGTCCCCTTACAATGAGCAGTTCTTC. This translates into CAISTTGSPYNEQFF.

For the CDR3, the DNA is TGTGCCAGCAGGTTTACTAGCGGGGTCTCCTACGAGCAGTACTTC. It codes for CASRFTSGVSYEQYF. The rearrangement links TRBV6-1 to TRBJ2-7; 10 nucleotides agree with TRBD2. This CDR3 has 15 amino acids. V shed 6 bases and J 0 bases; nucleotides not matched to a gene: 5. Looked up from germline, CDR1 is MNHNS and CDR2 is SASEGT.

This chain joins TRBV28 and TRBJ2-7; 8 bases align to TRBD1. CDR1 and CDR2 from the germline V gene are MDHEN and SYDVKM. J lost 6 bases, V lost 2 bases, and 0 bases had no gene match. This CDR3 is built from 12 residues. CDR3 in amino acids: CASSLDRGEQYF. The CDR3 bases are TGTGCCAGCAGTTTAGACAGGGGCGAGCAGTACTTC. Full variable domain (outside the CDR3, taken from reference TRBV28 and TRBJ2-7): DVKVTQSSRYLVKRTGEKVFLECVQDMDHENMFWYRQDPGLGLRLIYFSYDVKMKEKGDIPEGYSVSREKKERFSLILESASTNQTSMYLCASSLDRGEQYFGPGTRLTVT.

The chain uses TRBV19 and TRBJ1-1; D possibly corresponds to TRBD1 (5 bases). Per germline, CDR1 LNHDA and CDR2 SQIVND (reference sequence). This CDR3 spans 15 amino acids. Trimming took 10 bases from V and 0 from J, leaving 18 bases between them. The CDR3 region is CATGKEGKMNTEAFF. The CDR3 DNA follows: TGTGCCACCGGCAAGGAGGGGAAGATGAACACTGAAGCTTTCTTT.

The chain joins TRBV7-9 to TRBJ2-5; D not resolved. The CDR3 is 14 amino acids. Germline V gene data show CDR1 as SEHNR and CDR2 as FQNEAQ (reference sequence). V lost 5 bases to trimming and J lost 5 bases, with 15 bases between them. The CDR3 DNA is TGTGCCAGCAGCCGTCATCTAGATTTGGAGACCCAGTACTTC. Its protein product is CASSRHLDLETQYF.

The CDR3 protein is CAISESRASSGNTIYF. CDR3 in DNA: TGTGCCATCAGTGAGTCGCGGGCCTCCTCTGGAAACACCATATATTTT. This sequence joins TRBV10-3 and TRBJ1-3; D is uncertain. Germline CDR1 and CDR2: ENHRY and SYGVKD. V dropped 0 bases and J dropped 0 bases, with 9 bases sitting between them. CDR3 size: 16 residues.

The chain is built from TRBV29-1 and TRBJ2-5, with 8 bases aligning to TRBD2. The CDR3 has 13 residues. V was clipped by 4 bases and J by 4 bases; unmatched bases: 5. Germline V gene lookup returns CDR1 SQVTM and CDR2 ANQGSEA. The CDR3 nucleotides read TGCAGCGTTGGAGCGGGAGTGGGAGAGACCCAGTACTTC. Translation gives CSVGAGVGETQYF.

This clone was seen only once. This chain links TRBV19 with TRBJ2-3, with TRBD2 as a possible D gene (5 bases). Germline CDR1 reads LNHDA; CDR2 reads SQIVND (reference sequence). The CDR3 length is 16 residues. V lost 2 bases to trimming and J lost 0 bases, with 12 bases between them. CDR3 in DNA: TGTGCCAGTAGTATAAGCGGCCAGGCTAGCACAGATACGCAGTATTTT. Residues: CASSISGQASTDTQYF. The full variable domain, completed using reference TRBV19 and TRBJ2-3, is DGGITQSPKYLFRKEGQNVTLSCEQNLNHDAMYWYRQDPGQGLRLIYYSQIVNDFQKGDIAEGYSVSREKKESFPLTVTSAQKNPTAFYLCASSISGQASTDTQYFGPGTRLTVL.

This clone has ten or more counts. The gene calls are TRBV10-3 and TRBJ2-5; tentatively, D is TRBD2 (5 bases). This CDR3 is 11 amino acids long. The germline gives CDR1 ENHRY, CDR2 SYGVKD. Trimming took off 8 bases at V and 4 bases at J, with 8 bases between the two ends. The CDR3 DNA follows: TGTGCCATCGGGCTAGCAGAGACCCAGTACTTC. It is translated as CAIGLAETQYF.

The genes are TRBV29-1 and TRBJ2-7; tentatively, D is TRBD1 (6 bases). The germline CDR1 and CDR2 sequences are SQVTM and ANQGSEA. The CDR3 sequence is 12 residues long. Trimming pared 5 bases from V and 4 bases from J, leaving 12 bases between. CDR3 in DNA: TGCAGCGTTCAGGGGTCTATTTACGAGCAGTACTTC. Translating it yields CSVQGSIYEQYF.

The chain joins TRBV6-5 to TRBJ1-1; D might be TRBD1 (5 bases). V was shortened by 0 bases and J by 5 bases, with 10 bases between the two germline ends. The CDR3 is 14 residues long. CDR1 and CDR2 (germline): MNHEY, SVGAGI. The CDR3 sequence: CASSYSGEGTEAFF. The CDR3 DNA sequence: TGTGCCAGCAGTTACTCAGGGGAGGGGACTGAAGCTTTCTTT.

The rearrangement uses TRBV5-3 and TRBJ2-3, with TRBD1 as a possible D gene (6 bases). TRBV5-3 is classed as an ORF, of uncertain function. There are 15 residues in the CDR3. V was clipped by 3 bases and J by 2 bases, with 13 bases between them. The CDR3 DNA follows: TGTGCCAGAAGCTGCAGGGGCCGACTCACAGATACGCAGTATTTT. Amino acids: CARSCRGRLTDTQYF.

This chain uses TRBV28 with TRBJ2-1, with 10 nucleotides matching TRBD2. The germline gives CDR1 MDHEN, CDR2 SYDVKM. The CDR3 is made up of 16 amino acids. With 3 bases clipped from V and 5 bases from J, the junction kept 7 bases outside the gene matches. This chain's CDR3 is CASSFRGTSANNEQFF. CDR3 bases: TGTGCCAGCAGTTTTAGGGGGACTAGCGCCAACAATGAGCAGTTCTTC.

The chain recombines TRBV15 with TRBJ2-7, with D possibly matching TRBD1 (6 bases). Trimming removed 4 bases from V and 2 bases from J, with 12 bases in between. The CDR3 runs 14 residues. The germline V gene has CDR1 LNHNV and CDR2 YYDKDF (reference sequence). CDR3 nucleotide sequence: TGTGCCACCAGCATCCCAGGGGTCACCTACGAGCAGTACTTC. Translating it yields CATSIPGVTYEQYF.

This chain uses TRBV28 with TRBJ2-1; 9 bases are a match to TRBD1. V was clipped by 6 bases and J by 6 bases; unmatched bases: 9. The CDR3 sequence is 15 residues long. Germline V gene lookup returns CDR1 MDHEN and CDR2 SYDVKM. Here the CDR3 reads CASSWYRGLVNEQFF. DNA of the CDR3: TGTGCCAGCAGCTGGTACAGGGGGCTTGTCAATGAGCAGTTCTTC.